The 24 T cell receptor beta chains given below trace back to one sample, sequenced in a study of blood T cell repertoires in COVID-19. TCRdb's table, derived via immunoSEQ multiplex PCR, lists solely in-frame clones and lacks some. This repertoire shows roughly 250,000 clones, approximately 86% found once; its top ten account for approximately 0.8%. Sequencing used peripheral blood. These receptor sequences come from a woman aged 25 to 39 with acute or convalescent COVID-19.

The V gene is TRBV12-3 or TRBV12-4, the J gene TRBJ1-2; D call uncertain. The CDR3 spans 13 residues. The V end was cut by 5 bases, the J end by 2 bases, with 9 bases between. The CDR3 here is CASSLQKNYGYTF. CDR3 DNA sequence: TGTGCCAGCAGTCTACAGAAAAACTATGGCTACACCTTC.

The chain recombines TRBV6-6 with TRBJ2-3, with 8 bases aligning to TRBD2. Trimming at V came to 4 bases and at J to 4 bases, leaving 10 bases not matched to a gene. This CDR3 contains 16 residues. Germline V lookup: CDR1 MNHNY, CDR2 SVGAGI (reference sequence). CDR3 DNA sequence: TGTGCCAGCAGTTCCTCAAGCGGGAGCCGGGCAGATACGCAGTATTTT. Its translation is CASSSSSGSRADTQYF.

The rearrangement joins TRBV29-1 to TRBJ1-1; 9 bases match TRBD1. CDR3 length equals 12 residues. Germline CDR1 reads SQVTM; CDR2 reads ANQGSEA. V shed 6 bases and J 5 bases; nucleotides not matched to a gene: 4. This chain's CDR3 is CSVDRGRTEAFF. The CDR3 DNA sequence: TGCAGCGTGGACAGGGGTCGTACTGAAGCTTTCTTT.

DNA of the CDR3: TGTGCCAGCAGCTTGGCCGACAGGGAAGTAGGCGAGCAGTACTTC. It specifies CASSLADREVGEQYF. The rearrangement uses TRBV5-6 and TRBJ2-7; TRBD1 matches at 7 bases. Germline values: CDR1 SGHDT, CDR2 YYEEEE. The CDR3 runs to 15 residues. The trim removed 0 bases at V and 6 bases at J, leaving 9 bases unmatched.

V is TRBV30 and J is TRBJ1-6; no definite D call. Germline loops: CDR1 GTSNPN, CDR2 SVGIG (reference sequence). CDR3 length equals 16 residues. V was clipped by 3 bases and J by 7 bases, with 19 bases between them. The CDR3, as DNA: TGTGCCTGGAGGGTCTTTAGTGGAGGCGGGAATTCACCCCTCCACTTT. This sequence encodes CAWRVFSGGGNSPLHF.

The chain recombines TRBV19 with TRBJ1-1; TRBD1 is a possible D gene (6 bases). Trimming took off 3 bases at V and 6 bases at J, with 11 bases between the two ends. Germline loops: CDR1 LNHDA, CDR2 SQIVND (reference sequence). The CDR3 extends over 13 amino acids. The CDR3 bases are TGTGCCAGTAGTATTCAGGGGTCGGCTGAAGCTTTCTTT. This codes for CASSIQGSAEAFF.

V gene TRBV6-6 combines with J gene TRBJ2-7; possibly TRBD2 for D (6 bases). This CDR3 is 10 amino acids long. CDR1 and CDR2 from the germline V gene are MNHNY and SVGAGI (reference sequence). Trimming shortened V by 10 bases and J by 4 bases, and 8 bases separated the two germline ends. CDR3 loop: CAIGRYEQYF. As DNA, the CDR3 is TGTGCCATCGGGAGATACGAGCAGTACTTC.

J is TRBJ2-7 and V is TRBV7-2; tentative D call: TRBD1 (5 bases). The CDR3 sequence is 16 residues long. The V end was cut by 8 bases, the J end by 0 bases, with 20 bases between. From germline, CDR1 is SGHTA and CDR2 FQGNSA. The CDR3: CASRTYGQGISYEQYF. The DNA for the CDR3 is TGTGCCAGCCGTACCTACGGGCAGGGAATCTCCTACGAGCAGTACTTC.

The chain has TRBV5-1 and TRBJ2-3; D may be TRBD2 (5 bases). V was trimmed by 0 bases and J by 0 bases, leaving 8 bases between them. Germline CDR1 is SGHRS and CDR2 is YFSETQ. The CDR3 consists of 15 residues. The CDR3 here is CASSLASGSTDTQYF. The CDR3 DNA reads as TGCGCCAGCAGCTTGGCCAGCGGTAGCACAGATACGCAGTATTTT.

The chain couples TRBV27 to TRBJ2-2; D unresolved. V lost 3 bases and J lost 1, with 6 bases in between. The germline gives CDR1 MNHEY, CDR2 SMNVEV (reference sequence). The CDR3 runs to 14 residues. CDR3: CASSFVGNTGELFF. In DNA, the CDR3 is TGTGCCAGCAGTTTCGTCGGGAACACCGGGGAGCTGTTTTTT.

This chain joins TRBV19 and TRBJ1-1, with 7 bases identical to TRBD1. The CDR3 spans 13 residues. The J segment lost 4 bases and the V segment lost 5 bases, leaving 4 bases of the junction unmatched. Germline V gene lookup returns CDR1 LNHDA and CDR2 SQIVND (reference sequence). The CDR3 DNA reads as TGTGCCAGTAGTGCTTCAGGGGGCACTGAAGCTTTCTTT. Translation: CASSASGGTEAFF.

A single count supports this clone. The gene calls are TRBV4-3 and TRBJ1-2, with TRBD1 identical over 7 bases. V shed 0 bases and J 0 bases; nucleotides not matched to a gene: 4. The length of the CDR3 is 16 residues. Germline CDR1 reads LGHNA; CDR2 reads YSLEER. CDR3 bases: TGCGCCAGCAGCCAAGACCGGACAGGAGCTAACTATGGCTACACCTTC. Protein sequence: CASSQDRTGANYGYTF.

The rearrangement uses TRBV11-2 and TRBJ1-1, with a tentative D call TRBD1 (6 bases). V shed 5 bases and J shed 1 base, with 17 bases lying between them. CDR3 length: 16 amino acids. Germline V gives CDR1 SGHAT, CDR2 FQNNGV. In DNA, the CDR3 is TGTGCCAGCAGCCGCCGACCCGGACAGCAGAACACTGAAGCTTTCTTT. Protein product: CASSRRPGQQNTEAFF.

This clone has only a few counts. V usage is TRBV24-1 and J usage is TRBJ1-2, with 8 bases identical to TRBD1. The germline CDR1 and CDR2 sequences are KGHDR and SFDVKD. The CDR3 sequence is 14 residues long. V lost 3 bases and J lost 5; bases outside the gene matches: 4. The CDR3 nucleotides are TGTGCCACCAGTGATCCGGGACAGGCGTATGGCTACACCTTC. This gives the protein CATSDPGQAYGYTF.

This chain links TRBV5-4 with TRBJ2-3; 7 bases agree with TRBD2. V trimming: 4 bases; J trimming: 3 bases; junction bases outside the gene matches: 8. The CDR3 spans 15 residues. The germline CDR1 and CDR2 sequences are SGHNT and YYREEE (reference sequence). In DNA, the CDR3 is TGTGCCAGCAGCCGACCATTGGGGGGGACAGATACGCAGTATTTT. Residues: CASSRPLGGTDTQYF.

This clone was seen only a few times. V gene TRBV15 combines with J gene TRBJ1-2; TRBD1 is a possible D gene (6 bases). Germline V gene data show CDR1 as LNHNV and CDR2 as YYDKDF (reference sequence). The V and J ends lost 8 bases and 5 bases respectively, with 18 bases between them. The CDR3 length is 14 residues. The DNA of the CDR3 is TGTGCCACCCGGGGGGCAGGGGACCCTTATGGCTACACCTTC. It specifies CATRGAGDPYGYTF.

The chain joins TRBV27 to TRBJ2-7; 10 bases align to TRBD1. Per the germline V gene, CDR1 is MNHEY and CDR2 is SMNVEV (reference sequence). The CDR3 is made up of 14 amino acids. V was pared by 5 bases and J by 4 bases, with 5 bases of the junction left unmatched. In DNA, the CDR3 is TGTGCCAGCAGTAGGGACAGGGGAAAATACGAGCAGTACTTC. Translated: CASSRDRGKYEQYF.

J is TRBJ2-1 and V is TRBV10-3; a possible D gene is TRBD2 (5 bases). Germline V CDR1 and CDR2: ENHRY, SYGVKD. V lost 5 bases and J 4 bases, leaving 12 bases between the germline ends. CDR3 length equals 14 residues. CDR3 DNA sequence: TGTGCCATCAGTCGTGTAGCGAATTACAATGAGCAGTTCTTC. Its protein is CAISRVANYNEQFF.

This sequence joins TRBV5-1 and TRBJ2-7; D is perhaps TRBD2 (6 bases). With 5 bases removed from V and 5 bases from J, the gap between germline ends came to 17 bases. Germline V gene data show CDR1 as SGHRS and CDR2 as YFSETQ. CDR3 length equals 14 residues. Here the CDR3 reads CASRAVGGPHEQYF. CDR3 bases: TGCGCCAGCAGAGCAGTAGGAGGGCCCCACGAGCAGTACTTC.

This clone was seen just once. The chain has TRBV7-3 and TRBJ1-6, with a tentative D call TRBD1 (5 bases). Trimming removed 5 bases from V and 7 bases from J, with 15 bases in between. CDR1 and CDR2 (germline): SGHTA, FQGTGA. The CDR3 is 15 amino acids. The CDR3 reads CASSLHSQGNSPLHF. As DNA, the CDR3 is TGTGCCAGCAGCCTCCATTCCCAGGGAAATTCACCCCTCCACTTT. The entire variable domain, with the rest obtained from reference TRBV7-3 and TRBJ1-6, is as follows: GAGVSQTPSNKVTEKGKYVELRCDPISGHTALYWYRQSLGQGPEFLIYFQGTGAADDSGLPNDRFFAVRPEGSVSTLKIQRTERGDSAVYLCASSLHSQGNSPLHFGNGTRLTVT.

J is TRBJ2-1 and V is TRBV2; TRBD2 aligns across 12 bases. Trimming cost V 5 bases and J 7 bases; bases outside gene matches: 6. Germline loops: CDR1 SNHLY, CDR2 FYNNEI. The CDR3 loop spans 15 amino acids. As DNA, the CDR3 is TGTGCCAGCAGTCCTAGCGGGAGGGCATGGAATGAGCAGTTCTTC. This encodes CASSPSGRAWNEQFF.

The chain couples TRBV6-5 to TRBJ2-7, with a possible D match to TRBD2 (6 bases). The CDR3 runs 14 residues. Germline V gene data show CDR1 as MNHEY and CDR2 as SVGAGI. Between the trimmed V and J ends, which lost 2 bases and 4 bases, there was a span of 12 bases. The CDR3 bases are TGTGCCAGCAGTTACACGATCGCGGGATACGAGCAGTACTTC. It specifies CASSYTIAGYEQYF.

The DNA of the CDR3 is TGCAGCGGATATCGACGGACAGGGGGCTTGAACACCGGGGAGCTGTTTTTT. This translates into CSGYRRTGGLNTGELFF. The genes are TRBV29-1 and TRBJ2-2, with 11 bases identical to TRBD1. The V gene's germline CDR1 is SQVTM and CDR2 ANQGSEA. Trimming cost V 7 bases and J 1 base; bases outside gene matches: 11. The CDR3 contains 17 residues.

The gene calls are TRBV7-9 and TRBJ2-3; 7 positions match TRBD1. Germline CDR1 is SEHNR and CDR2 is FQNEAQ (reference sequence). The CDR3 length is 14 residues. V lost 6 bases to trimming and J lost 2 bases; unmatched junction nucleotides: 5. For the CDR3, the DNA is TGTGCCAGCAGAACGGACAGGTACACAGATACGCAGTATTTT. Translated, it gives CASRTDRYTDTQYF.